The T cell receptor (beta chain) described here comes from a study of T-cell memory formation after mild COVID-19. The sample holds a few counts of this clonotype. The germline V gene encodes CDR1 SGHDT and CDR2 YYEEEE. CDR3 length: 14 residues. V was shortened by 2 bases and J by 11 bases, with 19 bases between the two germline ends. TCRdb ran MiXCR on the 5' RACE reads and lists one entry per CDR3 protein. The data hold 450,000 to 650,000 distinct CDR3 sequences, with about a fifth observed a single time. Sequencing was carried out using PBMCs or a T cell subset sorted from them (not recorded which). The chain recombines TRBV5-6 with TRBJ1-1, with unresolved D. The TCR originated in an adult woman who had mild COVID-19 (a few samples of this study predate the infection). Cell type and time point are not known. The CDR3 is CASSFRGTVKGAFF. In nucleotides, the CDR3 is TGTGCCAGCAGCTTCCGGGGAACAGTAAAAGGGGCTTTCTTT.